Presented here are 30 T cell receptor beta chains from one specimen sequenced in a study of T cell responses to AZD1222 COVID-19 vaccine. Here immunoSEQ multiplex PCR was the method, and the copy in TCRdb shows in-frame clones only, minus some. The sample consists of about 150,000 clones, around nine tenths of them appearing once. The material was peripheral blood, obtained on day 0 of MenACWY control vaccination. These receptor sequences come from an adult in good health.

The chain combines TRBV4-2 with TRBJ1-1; D perhaps matches TRBD1 (5 bases). Germline CDR1 and CDR2: LGHNA and YNFKEQ. CDR3 length: 14 amino acids. Trimming pared 0 bases from V and 7 bases from J, leaving 12 bases between. The CDR3 protein is CASSQEVGHFEAFF. The CDR3, as DNA: TGTGCCAGCAGCCAAGAAGTAGGACACTTTGAAGCTTTCTTT.

J is TRBJ2-1 and V is TRBV19, with D perhaps given as TRBD1 or TRBD2 (5 bases each). The V and J ends lost 10 bases and 4 bases respectively, with 14 bases between them. CDR1 is LNHDA, CDR2 SQIVND, per germline (reference sequence). The length of the CDR3 is 13 residues. Here the CDR3 reads CATGTRQYNEQFF. For the CDR3, the DNA is TGTGCCACTGGTACTAGACAGTACAATGAGCAGTTCTTC.

This sequence joins TRBV5-4 and TRBJ2-2; TRBD2 agrees at 10 bases. The CDR3 length is 16 residues. V lost 0 bases, J lost 6 bases, and 5 bases stayed unmatched. Germline assignment: CDR1 SGHNT and CDR2 YYREEE (reference sequence). The CDR3 DNA reads as TGTGCCAGCAGCTTGGTTCCTAGCGGGGGACCCGGGGAGCTGTTTTTT. Translating it yields CASSLVPSGGPGELFF.

The chain joins TRBV28 to TRBJ1-4, with TRBD1 matching over 7 bases. CDR1 and CDR2 from the germline V gene are MDHEN and SYDVKM. The CDR3 contains 14 residues. The V gene end was trimmed by 8 bases and the J gene end by 3 bases; junction bases not matched to a gene: 6. CDR3 protein: CASAYGTANEKLFF. The CDR3 bases are TGTGCCAGCGCATACGGGACAGCTAATGAAAAACTGTTTTTT.

The rearrangement uses TRBV29-1 and TRBJ2-7; perhaps TRBD2 as D (6 bases). The CDR3 spans 11 residues. Trimming left V 4 bases short and J 5 bases short, with 9 bases between. Germline CDR1 and CDR2: SQVTM and ANQGSEA. DNA for the CDR3: TGCAGCGTTGGGGGAGGTAACGAGCAGTACTTC. It yields the protein CSVGGGNEQYF.

V is TRBV11-3 and J is TRBJ2-2; 7 bases are shared with TRBD2. The CDR3 is made up of 16 amino acids. Germline V gives CDR1 SGHNT, CDR2 YENEEA. The V segment lost 6 bases and the J segment 4 bases; nucleotides outside the gene matches: 11. The chain's CDR3 is CASRGGDSRGTGELFF. In DNA form, the CDR3 reads TGTGCCAGCAGGGGGGGGGACTCCCGCGGCACCGGGGAGCTGTTTTTT. The entire variable domain, with the rest obtained from reference TRBV11-3 and TRBJ2-2, is as follows: EAGVVQSPRYKIIEKKQPVAFWCNPISGHNTLYWYLQNLGQGPELLIRYENEEAVDDSQLPKDRFSAERLKGVDSTLKIQPAELGDSAVYLCASRGGDSRGTGELFFGEGSRLTVL.

V usage is TRBV3-1 (or the pseudogene TRBV3-2) and J usage is TRBJ2-7, with a possible D match to TRBD1 (5 bases). Trimming left V 3 bases short and J 3 bases short, with 6 bases between. The CDR3 loop spans 12 amino acids. The germline gives CDR1 LGHDT, CDR2 YNNKEL (reference sequence). CDR3 in amino acids: CASSHRDYEQYF. Written as DNA, the CDR3 is TGTGCCAGCAGCCACAGGGACTACGAGCAGTACTTC.

This clone was seen only a few times. V is TRBV24-1 and J is TRBJ2-1; 8 nucleotides align to TRBD2. Germline V CDR1 and CDR2: KGHDR, SFDVKD. The length of the CDR3 is 18 residues. V lost 1 base, J lost 8 bases, and 15 bases stayed unmatched. CDR3 coding DNA: TGTGCCACCAGTGATTTTATTGGTCCAGCGGGAGTGAAGGATGAGCAGTTCTTC. Amino acid sequence: CATSDFIGPAGVKDEQFF.

This chain links TRBV28 with TRBJ2-7; D tentatively fits TRBD1 or TRBD2 (7 bases each). This CDR3 is built from 15 residues. Germline CDR1 and CDR2: MDHEN and SYDVKM. Deletions cut 5 bases from V and 6 bases from J, with 20 bases between. The CDR3 sequence: CASSSTGVRGGEQYF. CDR3 bases: TGTGCCAGCAGTAGTACAGGGGTGAGGGGGGGCGAGCAGTACTTC.

The chain uses TRBV4-1 and TRBJ1-5; D unresolved. Germline-derived CDR1 and CDR2 are MGHRA and YSYEKL. CDR3 length equals 15 residues. V was shortened by 0 bases and J by 2 bases, with 8 bases between the two germline ends. CDR3 DNA: TGCGCCAGCAGCCAAGATAGACCGGGCAATCAGCCCCAGCATTTT. It codes for CASSQDRPGNQPQHF.

V is TRBV28 and J is TRBJ1-4, with 7 bases aligning to TRBD1. The CDR3 length is 15 residues. CDR1 and CDR2 from the germline V gene are MDHEN and SYDVKM. The trim removed 3 bases at V and 5 bases at J, leaving 6 bases unmatched. The CDR3 sequence is CASSLESTGNEKLFF. The DNA of the CDR3 is TGTGCCAGCAGTTTGGAGTCGACAGGGAATGAAAAACTGTTTTTT. The variable domain in full, completed from reference TRBV28 and TRBJ1-4, reads DVKVTQSSRYLVKRTGEKVFLECVQDMDHENMFWYRQDPGLGLRLIYFSYDVKMKEKGDIPEGYSVSREKKERFSLILESASTNQTSMYLCASSLESTGNEKLFFGSGTQLSVL.

The J gene is TRBJ2-7, the V gene TRBV30; tentative D call: TRBD1 (6 bases). Between the trimmed V and J ends, which lost 0 bases and 3 bases, there was a span of 12 bases. This CDR3 region has 14 residues. The germline V gene encodes CDR1 GTSNPN and CDR2 SVGIG (reference sequence). This CDR3 reads CAWSVGGDLYEQYF. CDR3 nucleotide sequence: TGTGCCTGGAGTGTAGGGGGAGATCTCTACGAGCAGTACTTC.

The CDR3 protein is CASRKGKQYEQYF. CDR3 sequence (DNA): TGTGCCAGCCGTAAGGGGAAACAATACGAGCAGTACTTC. The chain combines TRBV9 with TRBJ2-7; D may be TRBD1 (5 bases). Trimming took off 7 bases at V and 4 bases at J, with 15 bases between the two ends. The germline V gene has CDR1 SGDLS and CDR2 YYNGEE. CDR3 size: 13 residues.

The genes are TRBV7-9 and TRBJ1-3; a weak D match, TRBD1 (6 bases). The germline V and J ends were trimmed by 4 bases and 0 bases, with 10 bases remaining between them. The V gene's germline CDR1 is SEHNR and CDR2 FQNEAQ (reference sequence). This CDR3 region has 15 residues. The CDR3 loop reads CASSSQGSSGNTIYF. DNA for the CDR3: TGTGCCAGCAGCTCGCAGGGGAGCTCTGGAAACACCATATATTTT. The variable domain in full, with the rest retrieved from reference TRBV7-9 and TRBJ1-3, is DTGVSQNPRHKITKRGQNVTFRCDPISEHNRLYWYRQTLGQGPEFLTYFQNEAQLEKSRLLSDRFSAERPKGSFSTLEIQRTEQGDSAMYLCASSSQGSSGNTIYFGEGSWLTVV.

V and J are TRBV27 and TRBJ2-1, with TRBD2 identical over 16 bases. J gave up 6 bases and V 5 bases, and 4 bases lay outside the gene matches. CDR1 and CDR2 (germline): MNHEY, SMNVEV (reference sequence). The CDR3 sequence is 16 residues long. For the CDR3, the DNA is TGTGCCAGCAGTCGGGGACTAGCGGGGGGGGTCAATGAGCAGTTCTTC. Translation gives CASSRGLAGGVNEQFF.

V gene TRBV11-2 combines with J gene TRBJ1-1, with 7 nucleotides matching TRBD1. In germline, CDR1 is SGHAT, CDR2 FQNNGV. The CDR3 has 14 amino acids. With V trimmed by 1 base and J by 3 bases, 2 bases remained unmatched. The CDR3 sequence is CASSLATGYTEAFF. The DNA of the CDR3 is TGTGCCAGCAGCTTAGCGACAGGGTACACTGAAGCTTTCTTT.

This clone was seen once. For the CDR3, the DNA is TGTGCCAGCAGCTTCGGCGGGACAGGAACCGGGGAGCTGTTTTTT. This encodes CASSFGGTGTGELFF. The gene calls are TRBV7-3 and TRBJ2-2, with 8 bases fitting TRBD1. Germline lookup yields CDR1 SGHTA and CDR2 FQGTGA. The CDR3 consists of 15 residues. The trim removed 3 bases at V and 5 bases at J, leaving 5 bases unmatched.

V and J are TRBV5-4 and TRBJ1-2; no clear D gene. Germline assignment: CDR1 SGHNT and CDR2 YYREEE (reference sequence). With 4 bases removed from V and 1 base from J, the gap between germline ends came to 8 bases. The CDR3 spans 13 residues. The CDR3 region is CASSPDDNYGYTF. As DNA, the CDR3 is TGTGCCAGCAGCCCGGACGATAACTATGGCTACACCTTC.

V usage is TRBV4-1 and J usage is TRBJ1-1; tentatively, D is TRBD1 (5 bases). Germline V gene lookup returns CDR1 MGHRA and CDR2 YSYEKL. The CDR3 extends over 15 amino acids. The V and J ends lost 2 bases and 1 base respectively, with 11 bases between them. CDR3 nucleotide sequence: TGCGCCAGCAGCCAAAGTCCAACAGGGAACACTGAAGCTTTCTTT. Translated: CASSQSPTGNTEAFF.

This chain links TRBV7-9 with TRBJ1-3; possibly TRBD1 for D (5 bases). V was cut by 1 base and J by 7 bases, with 14 bases left in between. CDR1 and CDR2 from the germline V gene are SEHNR and FQNEAQ (reference sequence). The CDR3 is 15 amino acids. As DNA, the CDR3 is TGTGCCAGCAGCTTAGGCCTGGGGGGGATGAACACCATATATTTT. Protein product: CASSLGLGGMNTIYF.

The chain carries TRBV11-3 and TRBJ2-2; weak D call: TRBD1 (6 bases). Trimming took off 3 bases at V and 6 bases at J, with 14 bases between the two ends. This CDR3 has 15 residues. Germline loops: CDR1 SGHNT, CDR2 YENEEA. The CDR3 sequence is CASSFGTGRAGELFF. The CDR3 DNA follows: TGTGCCAGCAGCTTCGGAACAGGGCGTGCCGGGGAGCTGTTTTTT.

The gene calls are TRBV30 and TRBJ1-2; 9 positions agree with TRBD1. After removal of 2 bases from V and 8 bases from J, the junction contained 12 bases not matched to a gene. Germline-derived CDR1 and CDR2 are GTSNPN and SVGIG (reference sequence). This CDR3 has 15 residues. In DNA, the CDR3 is TGTGCCTGGAGTAAATCTAACAGGGGGCGTGAAGGCTACACCTTC. This gives the protein CAWSKSNRGREGYTF.

The CDR3 DNA is TGTGCCATCAGGGACAGGGGCGCTAACTATGGCTACACCTTC. Encoded protein: CAIRDRGANYGYTF. V is TRBV10-3 and J is TRBJ1-2, with 9 bases lining up with TRBD1. J gave up 0 bases and V 6 bases, and 2 bases lay outside the gene matches. CDR1 is ENHRY, CDR2 SYGVKD, per germline. This CDR3 has 14 residues.

This chain links TRBV24-1 with TRBJ1-2, with D possibly TRBD1 on 5 matching bases. Per germline, CDR1 KGHDR and CDR2 SFDVKD. V was clipped by 3 bases and J by 5 bases, with 9 bases between them. The CDR3 loop spans 13 amino acids. CDR3: CATSDPGFYGYTF. The DNA for the CDR3 is TGTGCCACCAGTGATCCAGGGTTTTATGGCTACACCTTC.

V gene TRBV5-5 combines with J gene TRBJ1-5; TRBD1 aligns across 9 bases. The germline V gene encodes CDR1 SGHKS and CDR2 YYEKEE (reference sequence). The junction had 13 bases not matched to a gene; V was cut back by 4 bases and J by 11 bases. This CDR3 spans 15 amino acids. The DNA for the CDR3 is TGTGCCAGCAGCCCCGGGACAGGGACTTACAGTTCCCAGCATTTT. It specifies CASSPGTGTYSSQHF. Together with reference TRBV5-5 and TRBJ1-5, the CDR3 gives the full variable domain: DAGVTQSPTHLIKTRGQQVTLRCSPISGHKSVSWYQQVLGQGPQFIFQYYEKEERGRGNFPDRFSARQFPNYSSELNVNALLLGDSALYLCASSPGTGTYSSQHFGDGTRLSIL.

Here the CDR3 DNA reads TGTGCCAGCAGTTTTCTAGCGGGAGTAGCTCGCGAGCAGTACTTC. It is translated as CASSFLAGVAREQYF. The gene calls are TRBV6-5 and TRBJ2-7, with 10 bases aligning to TRBD2. Per germline, CDR1 MNHEY and CDR2 SVGAGI. Trimming at V came to 4 bases and at J to 6 bases, leaving 9 bases not matched to a gene. This CDR3 is built from 15 residues.

The CDR3: CASTPGYGGYNEQFF. CDR3 bases: TGCGCCAGCACCCCGGGGTACGGGGGGTACAATGAGCAGTTCTTC. The chain carries TRBV5-1 and TRBJ2-1; 7 nucleotides match TRBD2. This CDR3 comprises 15 residues. V was clipped by 6 bases and J by 4 bases; unmatched bases: 10. Germline loops: CDR1 SGHRS, CDR2 YFSETQ. Looking up the rest from reference TRBV5-1 and TRBJ2-1 gives the full variable domain: KAGVTQTPRYLIKTRGQQVTLSCSPISGHRSVSWYQQTPGQGLQFLFEYFSETQRNKGNFPGRFSGRQFSNSRSEMNVSTLELGDSALYLCASTPGYGGYNEQFFGPGTRLTVL.

V usage is TRBV7-8 and J usage is TRBJ1-1; D ambiguous. This CDR3 has 15 amino acids. Germline CDR1 and CDR2: SGHVS and FQNEAQ. Trimming removed 1 base from V and 8 bases from J, with 17 bases in between. The CDR3 loop is CASSLVPGGNREAFF. The CDR3 DNA reads as TGTGCCAGCAGCTTAGTGCCAGGCGGGAACCGAGAAGCTTTCTTT.

The rearrangement links TRBV6-5 to TRBJ2-1; TRBD2 matches 12 bases. V trimming: 2 bases; J trimming: 6 bases; junction bases outside the gene matches: 5. Germline CDR1 is MNHEY and CDR2 is SVGAGI. The CDR3 is 16 amino acids. The CDR3 reads CASSYPRTSGINEQFF. As DNA, the CDR3 is TGTGCCAGCAGTTACCCCCGGACTAGCGGGATCAATGAGCAGTTCTTC.

V and J are TRBV11-2 and TRBJ2-5; no reliable D call. V lost 4 bases to trimming and J lost 5 bases, with 14 bases between them. Germline assignment: CDR1 SGHAT and CDR2 FQNNGV. The CDR3 has 14 amino acids. CDR3 in DNA: TGTGCCAGCAGCTCAACCCTCGCGAGGGAGACCCAGTACTTC. Its protein product is CASSSTLARETQYF.